The following is a T cell receptor (beta chain) sequence with its context. Its specificity is not known. The sample belongs to a study of T cell repertoires in cytomegalovirus infection. Overall study context: HLA-B-restricted CMV epitopes that are well studied, plus recently identified HLA-C-restricted ones, were used by the study. CMV infection plus the matching HLA type was flagged by public TCR beta signatures. Points from the study as a whole: Individuals carrying CMV plus the relevant HLA were identified by cumulative frequency of public TCR beta families. CMV-specific TCR beta clonotypes restricted by HLA-C dominated the ex vivo response.

The germline gives CDR1 SNHLY, CDR2 FYNNEI. With 2 bases removed from V and 3 bases from J, the gap between germline ends came to 17 bases. The CDR3 is 16 residues long. Each CDR3 protein gets one entry after TCRdb re-called the reads with MiXCR. Of approximately 1,000,000 distinct CDR3 sequences in the sample, around 29% were seen once. The receptor was derived from a human donor in good health (CMV status not recorded). Some clones in this sample may be carry-over from other donors' samples. The specimen comprised cultured CD8+ T cells from PBMCs, sampled from culture after CMV antigen stimulation. The chain combines TRBV2 with TRBJ2-7; D is perhaps TRBD1 (5 bases). The CDR3 coding sequence is TGTGCCAGCAGTGAACCCCAGGGCTCGGACGGCTACGAGCAGTACTTC. This translates into CASSEPQGSDGYEQYF.